These 17 T cell receptor beta chains originate from one sample sequenced in a study of OX40 agonist ivuxolimab in advanced cancers. Assay: immunoSEQ multiplex PCR; the TCRdb copy retains only in-frame clones and omits some. Of approximately 130,000 clones listed, roughly nine tenths are singletons. This sample comprised CD4+ or CD8+ T cells sorted from blood, obtained in a trial of the OX40 agonist ivuxolimab. These receptors came from an adult with an advanced solid tumor such as melanoma, head and neck, liver or kidney cancer.

This rearrangement joins TRBV19 to TRBJ2-7; 8 positions agree with TRBD1. Germline V gives CDR1 LNHDA, CDR2 SQIVND (reference sequence). J lost 2 bases, V lost 4 bases, and 7 bases had no gene match. The CDR3 length is 15 residues. CDR3 sequence reads: CASSRLLDRAYEQYF. The CDR3 nucleotides are TGTGCCAGTAGTAGATTATTGGACAGGGCCTACGAGCAGTACTTC.

The chain uses TRBV5-1 and TRBJ1-1; D gene unclear. The germline V and J ends were trimmed by 4 bases and 5 bases, with 18 bases remaining between them. The CDR3 has 15 residues. Germline CDR1 and CDR2: SGHRS and YFSETQ. CDR3 in amino acids: CASSLYVPRETEAFF. In DNA form, the CDR3 reads TGCGCCAGCAGCCTCTATGTGCCAAGGGAAACTGAAGCTTTCTTT.

V and J are TRBV6-5 and TRBJ1-4; D call uncertain. V gave up 2 bases and J gave up 8 bases, with 9 bases separating them. Germline V gives CDR1 MNHEY, CDR2 SVGAGI. The CDR3 contains 13 residues. The CDR3 region is CASSYKESEKLFF. For the CDR3, the DNA is TGTGCCAGCAGTTACAAGGAGTCGGAAAAACTGTTTTTT.

V and J are TRBV7-9 and TRBJ2-3, with 11 bases identical to TRBD1. The V gene end was trimmed by 3 bases and the J gene end by 1 base; junction bases not matched to a gene: 6. Germline lookup yields CDR1 SEHNR and CDR2 FQNEAQ (reference sequence). The CDR3 has 17 amino acids. The CDR3 loop is CASSFGQGAGGTDTQYF. The CDR3 nucleotides are TGTGCCAGCAGCTTTGGACAGGGGGCGGGAGGCACAGATACGCAGTATTTT.

J is TRBJ1-5 and V is TRBV6-5, with 8 bases fitting TRBD1. Germline V gene lookup returns CDR1 MNHEY and CDR2 SVGAGI. J lost 5 bases, V lost 5 bases, and 8 bases had no gene match. The CDR3 is 15 residues long. The CDR3 coding sequence is TGTGCCAGCAGTCCGACAGGGGTAGTTTATCAGCCCCAGCATTTT. This codes for CASSPTGVVYQPQHF.

This chain links TRBV20-1 with TRBJ2-1; no clear D gene. V was cut by 4 bases and J by 12 bases, with 13 bases left in between. CDR1 is DFQATT and CDR2 is SNEGSKA in the germline V gene (reference sequence). The CDR3 runs to 11 residues. The CDR3 reads CSAISPAGQFF. CDR3 sequence (DNA): TGCAGTGCTATAAGCCCGGCTGGGCAGTTCTTC.

The chain carries TRBV5-6 and TRBJ1-4; D gene uncertain. CDR3 size: 14 residues. Germline-derived CDR1 and CDR2 are SGHDT and YYEEEE. With 0 bases removed from V and 4 bases from J, the gap between germline ends came to 7 bases. Here the CDR3 DNA reads TGTGCCAGCAGCTTGGATAGGAATAATGAAAAACTGTTTTTT. As protein: CASSLDRNNEKLFF.

The V call is TRBV29-1, the J call TRBJ2-6; a weak D match, TRBD2 (5 bases). CDR3 length: 13 residues. Trimming shortened V by 4 bases and J by 4 bases, and 8 bases separated the two germline ends. Germline-derived CDR1 and CDR2 are SQVTM and ANQGSEA. This CDR3 is CSVALAGANVLTF. DNA of the CDR3: TGCAGCGTTGCTTTAGCGGGGGCCAACGTCCTGACTTTC.

J is TRBJ1-1 and V is TRBV18; D is uncertain. V was trimmed by 4 bases and J by 3 bases, leaving 9 bases between them. This CDR3 is built from 13 residues. Germline V gene lookup returns CDR1 KGHSH and CDR2 LQKENI. The CDR3 coding sequence is TGTGCCAGCTCACTCTGGGTATACACTGAAGCTTTCTTT. Residues: CASSLWVYTEAFF.

The V and J genes are TRBV5-1 and TRBJ2-7, with a possible D match to TRBD1 (6 bases). This CDR3 is built from 15 residues. Germline assignment: CDR1 SGHRS and CDR2 YFSETQ. The V and J ends lost 0 bases and 3 bases respectively, with 13 bases between them. In nucleotides, the CDR3 is TGCGCCAGCAGCTTGGATTTGGGGGCAGGCTACGAGCAGTACTTC. This translates into CASSLDLGAGYEQYF.

The V gene is TRBV5-1, the J gene TRBJ2-7; TRBD1 matches 12 bases. Germline V gives CDR1 SGHRS, CDR2 YFSETQ. V gave up 3 bases and J gave up 2 bases; unmatched junction bases: 0. This CDR3 is built from 14 residues. The CDR3: CASSWDRGPYEQYF. Written as DNA, the CDR3 is TGCGCCAGCAGCTGGGACAGGGGGCCCTACGAGCAGTACTTC.

V and J are TRBV9 and TRBJ2-7, with 9 nucleotides matching TRBD2. J lost 2 bases, V lost 4 bases, and 13 bases had no gene match. The germline CDR1 and CDR2 sequences are SGDLS and YYNGEE. The CDR3 contains 17 residues. As DNA, the CDR3 is TGTGCCAGCAGCCCCCGGCGGGCGGGAGGGTTGACCTACGAGCAGTACTTC. Protein: CASSPRRAGGLTYEQYF.

The V and J genes are TRBV7-2 and TRBJ2-7; 8 positions match TRBD1. After removal of 5 bases from V and 0 bases from J, the junction contained 6 bases not matched to a gene. Looked up from germline, CDR1 is SGHTA and CDR2 is FQGNSA. The CDR3 spans 15 residues. The CDR3 region has the DNA TGTGCCAGCAGCGGAGGGACAGGATACTCCTACGAGCAGTACTTC. Protein sequence: CASSGGTGYSYEQYF.

CDR3 coding DNA: TGTGCCAGCAGCCCTTCGGCTCGGCTAGCGGGACCCTCCTACAATGAGCAGTTCTTC. This gives the protein CASSPSARLAGPSYNEQFF. The chain combines TRBV7-3 with TRBJ2-1; 9 nucleotides match TRBD2. The CDR3 has 19 residues. CDR1 and CDR2 (germline): SGHTA, FQGTGA. V shed 5 bases, J shed 0 bases, and the junction held 14 bases outside the gene matches. The full variable domain, with the rest looked up from reference TRBV7-3 and TRBJ2-1, is GAGVSQTPSNKVTEKGKYVELRCDPISGHTALYWYRQSLGQGPEFLIYFQGTGAADDSGLPNDRFFAVRPEGSVSTLKIQRTERGDSAVYLCASSPSARLAGPSYNEQFFGPGTRLTVL.

This clone has just one count. The gene calls are TRBV5-6 and TRBJ2-2, with 7 bases matching TRBD2. There are 14 residues in the CDR3. CDR1 and CDR2 (germline): SGHDT, YYEEEE. The CDR3, as DNA: TGTGCAGCCGGGGCGGGAGCTGGAACCGGGGAGCTGTTTTTT. Translated, it gives CAAGAGAGTGELFF.

The V and J genes are TRBV19 and TRBJ2-5; 9 bases are shared with TRBD1. The CDR3 consists of 13 residues. V trimming: 8 bases; J trimming: 4 bases; junction bases outside the gene matches: 5. The V gene's germline CDR1 is LNHDA and CDR2 SQIVND (reference sequence). CDR3 in DNA: TGTGCCAGTTCCGGGACAGGGAGAGAGACCCAGTACTTC. Encoded protein: CASSGTGRETQYF.

The chain links TRBV27 to TRBJ1-5; 9 positions agree with TRBD1. V lost 10 bases, J lost 3 bases, and 7 bases stayed unmatched. The germline V gene encodes CDR1 MNHEY and CDR2 SMNVEV (reference sequence). This CDR3 region has 14 residues. The chain's CDR3 is CATGDRDDNQPQHF. CDR3 coding DNA: TGTGCCACGGGGGACAGGGATGACAATCAGCCCCAGCATTTT.